A selection of T cell receptor beta chains follows, all from one sample in a study of blood T cell repertoires in COVID-19. Clones were read by immunoSEQ multiplex PCR, and TCRdb kept only the in-frame ones, dropping some. Among about 270,000 clones listed, approximately 91% were seen once. Specimen: PBMCs or T cells enriched from blood (not recorded which). The receptors shown here come from a woman aged 40 to 49 with acute COVID-19. Each CDR3 is given with its conserved first and last residue. D genes are given only for firm matches. Not every row has a clone size; where given, it reads once, few, many or a size class.

V: TRBV18; D: -; J: TRBJ2-5; size: -; CDR3: CASSPAAVQETQYF; DNA: TGTGCCAGCTCACCAGCTGCAGTCCAAGAGACCCAGTACTTC
V: TRBV6-5; D: TRBD1; J: TRBJ2-7; size: once; CDR3: CASSYMGQSYEQYF; DNA: TGTGCCAGCAGTTATATGGGACAGAGCTACGAGCAGTACTTC
V: TRBV9; D: -; J: TRBJ2-1; size: -; CDR3: CASSVATTVNEQFF; DNA: TGTGCCAGCAGCGTAGCTACGACAGTAAATGAGCAGTTCTTC
V: TRBV28; D: -; J: TRBJ2-7; size: -; CDR3: CASRSSGRWDNLHEQYF; DNA: TGTGCCAGCAGATCCTCGGGACGCTGGGACAACCTCCACGAGCAGTACTTC
V: TRBV28; D: TRBD1; J: TRBJ2-5; size: -; CDR3: CASGDRVIETQYF; DNA: TGTGCCAGCGGGGACAGGGTTATCGAGACCCAGTACTTC
V: TRBV4-1; D: TRBD1; J: TRBJ1-1; size: -; CDR3: CASSQAQGLNTEAFF; DNA: TGCGCCAGCAGCCAAGCACAGGGGTTGAACACTGAAGCTTTCTTT
V: TRBV24-1; D: TRBD1; J: TRBJ1-2; size: few; CDR3: CATSDSTGGAVFGYTF; DNA: TGTGCCACCAGTGACTCCACAGGGGGCGCGGTCTTTGGCTACACCTTC
V: TRBV28; D: -; J: TRBJ1-1; size: -; CDR3: CASSLRTELNTEAFF; DNA: TGTGCCAGCAGTCTCCGAACGGAGTTGAACACTGAAGCTTTCTTT
V: TRBV14; D: -; J: TRBJ1-4; size: -; CDR3: CASSRRGPVEKLFF; DNA: TGTGCCAGCAGCCGCAGGGGCCCCGTTGAAAAACTGTTTTTT
V: TRBV6-4; D: -; J: TRBJ1-2; size: -; CDR3: CASSDGGPGGYTF; DNA: TGTGCCAGCAGTGATGGCGGTCCGGGTGGCTACACCTTC
V: TRBV5-8; D: TRBD2; J: TRBJ2-5; size: -; CDR3: CASSLGGLAGDQETQYF; DNA: TGTGCCAGCAGCTTGGGGGGACTAGCGGGAGACCAAGAGACCCAGTACTTC
V: TRBV5-6; D: -; J: TRBJ2-7; size: once; CDR3: CASSPRTDREQYF; DNA: TGTGCCAGCAGCCCCCGGACTGACCGCGAGCAGTACTTC
V: TRBV19; D: -; J: TRBJ1-1; size: -; CDR3: CATTRGPYTEAFF; DNA: TGTGCCACCACAAGAGGGCCGTACACTGAAGCTTTCTTT
V: TRBV4-2; D: TRBD1; J: TRBJ1-5; size: -; CDR3: CASSQEWRTGKTQPQHF; DNA: TGTGCCAGCAGCCAAGAGTGGCGGACAGGGAAAACCCAGCCCCAGCATTTT
V: TRBV7-9; D: TRBD2; J: TRBJ2-1; size: -; CDR3: CASSATSEQFF; DNA: TGTGCCAGCAGCGCGACTAGCGAACAGTTCTTC
V: TRBV5-4; D: -; J: TRBJ2-1; size: -; CDR3: CAAGAQNNEQFF; DNA: TGTGCCGCTGGGGCACAGAACAATGAGCAGTTCTTC
V: TRBV5-4; D: TRBD1; J: TRBJ2-2; size: -; CDR3: CASSLPGTANTGELFF; DNA: TGTGCCAGCAGCTTACCTGGGACAGCTAACACCGGGGAGCTGTTTTTT